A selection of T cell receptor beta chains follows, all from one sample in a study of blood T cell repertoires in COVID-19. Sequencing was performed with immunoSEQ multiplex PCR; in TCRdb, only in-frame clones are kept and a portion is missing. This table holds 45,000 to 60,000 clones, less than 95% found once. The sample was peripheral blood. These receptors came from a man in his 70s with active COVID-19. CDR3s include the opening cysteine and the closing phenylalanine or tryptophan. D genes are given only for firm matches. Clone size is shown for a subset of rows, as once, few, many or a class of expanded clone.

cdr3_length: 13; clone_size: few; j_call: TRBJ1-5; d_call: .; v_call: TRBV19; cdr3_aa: CASSIETAKIKDF; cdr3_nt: TGTGCCAGTAGTATAGAGACAGCCAAGATTAAAGATTTT
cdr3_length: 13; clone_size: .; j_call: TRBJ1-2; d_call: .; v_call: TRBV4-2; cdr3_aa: CASSQDFAAGYTF; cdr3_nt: TGTGCCAGCAGCCAAGATTTCGCGGCGGGCTACACCTTC
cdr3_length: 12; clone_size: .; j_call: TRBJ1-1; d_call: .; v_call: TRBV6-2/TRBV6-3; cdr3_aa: CASSPSPYEAFF; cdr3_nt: TGTGCCAGCAGCCCTTCCCCCTATGAAGCTTTCTTT
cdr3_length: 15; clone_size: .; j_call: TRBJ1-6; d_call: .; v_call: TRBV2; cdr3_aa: CASSELGRLNSPLHF; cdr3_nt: TGTGCCAGCAGTGAACTGGGCAGATTAAATTCACCCCTCCACTTT
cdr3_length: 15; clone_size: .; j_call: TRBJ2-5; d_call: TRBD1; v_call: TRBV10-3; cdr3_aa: CAIRKTGGDQETQYF; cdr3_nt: TGTGCCATCAGAAAGACAGGGGGAGACCAAGAGACCCAGTACTTC
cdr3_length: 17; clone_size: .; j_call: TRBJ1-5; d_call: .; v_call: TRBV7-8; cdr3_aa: CASSRIRGGGFNQPQHF; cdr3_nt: TGTGCCAGCAGCCGCATTAGGGGCGGGGGCTTTAATCAGCCCCAGCATTTT
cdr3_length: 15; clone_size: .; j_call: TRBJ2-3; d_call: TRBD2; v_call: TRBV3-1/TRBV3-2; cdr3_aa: CASSQLAGSPDTQYF; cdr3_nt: TGTGCCAGCAGCCAACTAGCGGGGTCCCCAGATACGCAGTATTTT
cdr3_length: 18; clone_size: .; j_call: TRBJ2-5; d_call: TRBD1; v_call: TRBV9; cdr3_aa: CASSVETVWTGVLETQYF; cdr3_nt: TGTGCCAGCAGCGTAGAGACAGTATGGACAGGGGTATTGGAGACCCAGTACTTC
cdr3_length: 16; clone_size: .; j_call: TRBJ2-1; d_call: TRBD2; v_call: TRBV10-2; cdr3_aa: CASSLTSGGFYNEQFF; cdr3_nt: TGCGCCAGCAGCCTGACTAGCGGGGGGTTCTACAATGAGCAGTTCTTC
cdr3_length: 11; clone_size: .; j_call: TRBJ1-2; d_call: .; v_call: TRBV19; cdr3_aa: CATTDLLGYTF; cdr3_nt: TGTGCCACCACAGACCTCTTGGGCTACACCTTC
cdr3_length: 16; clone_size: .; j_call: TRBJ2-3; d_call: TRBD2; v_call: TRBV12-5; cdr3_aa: CASGSARGRGTDTQYF; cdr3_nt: TGTGCTAGTGGGAGCGCACGGGGGAGGGGAACAGATACGCAGTATTTT
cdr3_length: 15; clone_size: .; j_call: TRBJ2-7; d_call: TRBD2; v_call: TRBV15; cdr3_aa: CATSRKGLAGYEQYF; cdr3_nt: TGTGCCACCAGCAGGAAAGGACTAGCGGGATACGAGCAGTACTTC
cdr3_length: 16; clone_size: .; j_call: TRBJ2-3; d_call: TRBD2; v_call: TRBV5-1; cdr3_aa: CASSPVAGGAENGQYF; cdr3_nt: TGCGCCAGCAGCCCAGTAGCGGGGGGGGCCGAGAATGGGCAGTATTTT
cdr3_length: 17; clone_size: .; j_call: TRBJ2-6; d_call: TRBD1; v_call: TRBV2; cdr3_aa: CASSRTGGASGANVLTF; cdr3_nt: TGTGCCAGCAGCAGGACAGGGGGCGCATCTGGGGCCAACGTCCTGACTTTC
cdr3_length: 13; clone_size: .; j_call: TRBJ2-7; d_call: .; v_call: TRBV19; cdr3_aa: CASSMFGSYEQYF; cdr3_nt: TGTGCCAGTAGTATGTTCGGGTCCTACGAGCAGTACTTC
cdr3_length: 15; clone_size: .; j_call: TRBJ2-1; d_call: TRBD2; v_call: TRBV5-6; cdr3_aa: CASSFRGGGALEQFF; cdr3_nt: TGTGCCAGCAGCTTCAGGGGCGGGGGGGCCCTTGAGCAGTTCTTC
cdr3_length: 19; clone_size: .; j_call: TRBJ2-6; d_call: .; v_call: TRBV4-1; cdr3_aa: CASSQEGAGVTSGANVLTF; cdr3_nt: TGCGCCAGCAGCCAAGAGGGGGCGGGGGTTACCTCTGGGGCCAACGTCCTGACTTTC
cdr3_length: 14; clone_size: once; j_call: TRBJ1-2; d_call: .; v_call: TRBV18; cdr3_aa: CASSLQPSTYGYTF; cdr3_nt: TGTGCCAGCTCACTCCAACCTAGTACCTATGGCTACACCTTC
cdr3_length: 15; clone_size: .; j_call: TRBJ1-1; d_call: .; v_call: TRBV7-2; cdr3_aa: CASSLVGSRGTEAFF; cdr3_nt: TGTGCCAGCAGCTTAGTGGGGAGCAGGGGCACTGAAGCTTTCTTT
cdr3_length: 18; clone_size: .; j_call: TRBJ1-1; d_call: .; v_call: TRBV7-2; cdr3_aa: CASSFPPHKQGLNTEAFF; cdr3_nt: TGTGCCAGCAGCTTCCCACCCCATAAACAGGGATTAAACACTGAAGCTTTCTTT
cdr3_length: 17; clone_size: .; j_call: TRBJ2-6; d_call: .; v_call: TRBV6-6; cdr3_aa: CASSRGGGSPGANVLTF; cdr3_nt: TGTGCCAGCAGTCGCGGTGGAGGGTCTCCCGGGGCCAACGTCCTGACTTTC
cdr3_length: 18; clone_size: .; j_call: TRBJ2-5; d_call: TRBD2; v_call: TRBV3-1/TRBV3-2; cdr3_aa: CASSQSGVRLAGLETQYF; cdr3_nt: TGTGCCAGCAGCCAATCAGGGGTTCGACTAGCGGGGTTAGAGACCCAGTACTTC
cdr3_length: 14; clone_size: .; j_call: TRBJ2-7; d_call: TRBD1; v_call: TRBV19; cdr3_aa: CASSPGTGLGEQYF; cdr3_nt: TGTGCCAGTAGTCCCGGGACAGGGCTAGGTGAGCAGTACTTC
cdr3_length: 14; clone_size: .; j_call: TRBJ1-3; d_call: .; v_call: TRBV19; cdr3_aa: CASSPRQDVRTIYF; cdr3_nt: TGTGCCAGTAGTCCGAGACAGGATGTCCGCACCATATATTTT
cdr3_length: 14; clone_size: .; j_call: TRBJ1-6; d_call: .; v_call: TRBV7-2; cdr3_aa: CASSLSWQGTPLHF; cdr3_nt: TGTGCCAGCAGCTTATCTTGGCAGGGAACACCCCTCCACTTT
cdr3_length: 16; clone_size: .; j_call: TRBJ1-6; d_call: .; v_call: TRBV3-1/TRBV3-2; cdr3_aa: CASSQDGIDSRSPLHF; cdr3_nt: TGTGCCAGCAGCCAAGATGGTATCGACAGTCGGTCACCCCTCCACTTT
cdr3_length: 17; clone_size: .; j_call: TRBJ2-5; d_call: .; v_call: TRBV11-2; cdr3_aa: CASSLIHAPERGVAQYF; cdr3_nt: TGTGCCAGCAGCCTCATCCACGCCCCCGAGAGAGGTGTGGCCCAGTACTTC
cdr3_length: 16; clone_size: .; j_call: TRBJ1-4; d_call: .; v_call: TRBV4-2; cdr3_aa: CASSQDENRVQEKLFF; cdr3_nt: TGTGCCAGCAGCCAAGATGAAAACAGGGTCCAAGAAAAACTGTTTTTT
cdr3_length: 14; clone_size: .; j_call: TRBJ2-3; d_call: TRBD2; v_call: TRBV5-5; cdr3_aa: CASSFSGSTDTQYF; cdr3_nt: TGTGCCAGCAGCTTTAGCGGGAGCACAGATACGCAGTATTTT
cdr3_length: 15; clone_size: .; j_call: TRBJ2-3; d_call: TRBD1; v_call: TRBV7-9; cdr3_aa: CASSDPGQGPGTQYF; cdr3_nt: TGTGCCAGCAGCGACCCGGGACAGGGGCCGGGTACGCAGTATTTT
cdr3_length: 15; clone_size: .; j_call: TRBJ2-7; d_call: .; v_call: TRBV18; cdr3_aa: CASRRNTLDGYEQYF; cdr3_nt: TGTGCCAGCCGCCGCAATACGTTAGATGGCTACGAGCAGTACTTC
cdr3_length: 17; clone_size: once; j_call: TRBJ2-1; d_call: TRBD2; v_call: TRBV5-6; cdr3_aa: CASSLRLAGGYYNEQFF; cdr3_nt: TGTGCCAGCAGCTTGCGACTAGCGGGGGGTTATTACAATGAGCAGTTCTTC
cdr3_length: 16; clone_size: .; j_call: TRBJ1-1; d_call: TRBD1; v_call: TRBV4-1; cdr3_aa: CASSQGTGPLNTEAFF; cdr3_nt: TGCGCCAGCAGCCAAGGGACAGGCCCCTTGAACACTGAAGCTTTCTTT
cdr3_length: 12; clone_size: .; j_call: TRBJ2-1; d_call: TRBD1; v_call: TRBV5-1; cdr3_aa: CASSLERGPRFF; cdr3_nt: TGCGCCAGCAGCTTGGAGAGGGGGCCTCGGTTCTTC
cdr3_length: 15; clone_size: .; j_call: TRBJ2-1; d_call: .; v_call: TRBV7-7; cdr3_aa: CASSSVGGPYNEQFF; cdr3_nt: TGTGCTAGCAGCTCGGTGGGGGGTCCCTACAATGAGCAGTTCTTC
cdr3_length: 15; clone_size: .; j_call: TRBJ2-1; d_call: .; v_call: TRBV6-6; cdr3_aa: CASSYFQDSYNEQFF; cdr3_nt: TGTGCCAGCAGTTACTTCCAGGACTCCTACAATGAGCAGTTCTTC
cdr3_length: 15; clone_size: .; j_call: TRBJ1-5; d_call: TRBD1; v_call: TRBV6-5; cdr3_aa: CASRVIQGGDQPQHF; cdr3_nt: TGTGCCAGCAGAGTTATACAGGGGGGGGATCAGCCCCAGCATTTT
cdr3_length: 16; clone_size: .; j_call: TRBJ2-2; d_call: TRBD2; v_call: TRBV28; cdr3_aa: CASSSRAGGRTGELFF; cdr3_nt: TGTGCCAGCAGTTCCCGAGCGGGGGGGCGGACCGGGGAGCTGTTTTTT
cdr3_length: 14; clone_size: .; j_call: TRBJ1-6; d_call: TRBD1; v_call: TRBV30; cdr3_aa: CARGGGTANSPLHF; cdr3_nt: TGTGCCCGAGGGGGCGGGACAGCCAATTCACCCCTCCACTTT
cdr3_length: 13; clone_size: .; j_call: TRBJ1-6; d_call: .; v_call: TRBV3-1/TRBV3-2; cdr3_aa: CASSQGAGSPLHF; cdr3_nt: TGTGCCAGCAGCCAAGGGGCAGGTTCACCCCTCCACTTT
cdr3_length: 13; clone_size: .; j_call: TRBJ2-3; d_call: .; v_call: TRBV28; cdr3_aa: CASSHQGTDTQYF; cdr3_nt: TGTGCCAGCAGCCACCAGGGCACAGATACGCAGTATTTT
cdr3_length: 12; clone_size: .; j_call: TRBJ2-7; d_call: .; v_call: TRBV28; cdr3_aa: CASSFLSYEQYF; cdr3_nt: TGTGCCAGCAGTTTTCTCTCCTACGAGCAGTACTTC
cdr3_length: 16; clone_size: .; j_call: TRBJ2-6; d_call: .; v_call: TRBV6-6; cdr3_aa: CASSYHRQAGANVLTF; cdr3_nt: TGTGCCAGCAGTTATCACCGTCAGGCCGGGGCCAACGTCCTGACTTTC
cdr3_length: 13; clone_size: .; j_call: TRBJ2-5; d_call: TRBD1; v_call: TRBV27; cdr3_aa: CASSPWTGETQYF; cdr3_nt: TGTGCCAGCAGTCCGTGGACAGGGGAGACCCAGTACTTC
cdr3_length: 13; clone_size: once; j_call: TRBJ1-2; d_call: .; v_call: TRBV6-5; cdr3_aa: CASSLMAGQSYTF; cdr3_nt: TGTGCCAGCAGCCTCATGGCAGGGCAGAGCTACACCTTC
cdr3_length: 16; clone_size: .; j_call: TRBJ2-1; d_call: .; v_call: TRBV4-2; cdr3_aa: CASSQDSTGKYNEQFF; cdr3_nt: TGTGCCAGCAGCCAAGATTCCACAGGGAAATACAATGAGCAGTTCTTC
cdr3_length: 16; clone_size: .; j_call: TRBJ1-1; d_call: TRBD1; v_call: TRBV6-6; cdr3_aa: CASSFKTGGANTEAFF; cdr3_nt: TGTGCCAGCAGTTTCAAGACAGGGGGCGCAAACACTGAAGCTTTCTTT
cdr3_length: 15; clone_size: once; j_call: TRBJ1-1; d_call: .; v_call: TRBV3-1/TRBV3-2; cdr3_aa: CASSQDPRGRTEAFF; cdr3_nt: TGTGCCAGCAGCCAAGATCCGCGCGGTCGAACTGAAGCTTTCTTT
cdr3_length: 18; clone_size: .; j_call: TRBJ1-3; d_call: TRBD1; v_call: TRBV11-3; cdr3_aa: CASTQRWTGGDSGNTIYF; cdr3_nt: TGTGCCAGCACCCAAAGGTGGACAGGGGGGGACTCTGGAAACACCATATATTTT
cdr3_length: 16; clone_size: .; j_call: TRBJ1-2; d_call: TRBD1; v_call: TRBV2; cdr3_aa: CASREDRGERLYGYTF; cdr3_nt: TGTGCCAGCAGGGAGGACAGGGGAGAACGGCTCTATGGCTACACCTTC
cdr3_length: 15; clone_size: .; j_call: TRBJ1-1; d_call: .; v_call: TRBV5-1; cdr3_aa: CASRPNVQGTSEAFF; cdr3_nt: TGCGCCAGCAGGCCTAATGTACAGGGTACCTCTGAAGCTTTCTTT
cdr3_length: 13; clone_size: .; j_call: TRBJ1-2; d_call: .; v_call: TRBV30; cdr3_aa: CAWTGLGPIGYTF; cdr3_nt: TGTGCCTGGACGGGTTTGGGGCCTATAGGCTACACCTTC
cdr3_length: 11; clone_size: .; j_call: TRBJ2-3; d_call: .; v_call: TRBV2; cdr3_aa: CASSRGGSQYF; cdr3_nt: TGTGCCAGCAGTAGGGGGGGCTCGCAGTATTTT
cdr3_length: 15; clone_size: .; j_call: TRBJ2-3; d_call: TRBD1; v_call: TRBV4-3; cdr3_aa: CASSPRQGITDTQYF; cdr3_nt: TGCGCCAGCAGCCCCCGACAGGGGATAACAGATACGCAGTATTTT
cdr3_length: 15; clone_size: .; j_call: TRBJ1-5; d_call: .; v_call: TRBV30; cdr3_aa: CAWSVRVPGWQPQHF; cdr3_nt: TGTGCCTGGAGTGTACGAGTGCCCGGGTGGCAGCCCCAGCATTTT